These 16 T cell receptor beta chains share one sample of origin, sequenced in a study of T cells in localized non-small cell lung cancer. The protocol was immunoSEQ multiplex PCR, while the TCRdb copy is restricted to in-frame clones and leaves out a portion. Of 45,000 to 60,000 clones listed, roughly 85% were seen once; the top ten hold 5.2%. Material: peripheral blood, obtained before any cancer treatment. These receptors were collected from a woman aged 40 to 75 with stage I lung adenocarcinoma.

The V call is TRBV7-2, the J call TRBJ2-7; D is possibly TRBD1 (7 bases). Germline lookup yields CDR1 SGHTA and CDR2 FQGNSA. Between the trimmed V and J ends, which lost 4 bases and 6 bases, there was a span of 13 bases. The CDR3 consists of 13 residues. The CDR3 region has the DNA TGTGCCAGCAGCTGGAGGGGGCAGAGCGAGCAGTACTTC. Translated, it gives CASSWRGQSEQYF.

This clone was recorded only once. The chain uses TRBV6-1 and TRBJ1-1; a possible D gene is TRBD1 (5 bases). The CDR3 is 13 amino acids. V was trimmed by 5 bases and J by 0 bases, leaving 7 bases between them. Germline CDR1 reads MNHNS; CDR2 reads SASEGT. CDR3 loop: CASSTGLNTEAFF. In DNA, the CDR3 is TGTGCCAGCAGTACAGGCCTGAACACTGAAGCTTTCTTT.

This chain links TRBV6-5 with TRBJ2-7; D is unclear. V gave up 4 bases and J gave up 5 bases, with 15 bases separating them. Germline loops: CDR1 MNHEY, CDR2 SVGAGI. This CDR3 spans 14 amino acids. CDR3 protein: CASSFSGPKDEQYF. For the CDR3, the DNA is TGTGCCAGCAGTTTCTCCGGCCCCAAGGACGAGCAGTACTTC.

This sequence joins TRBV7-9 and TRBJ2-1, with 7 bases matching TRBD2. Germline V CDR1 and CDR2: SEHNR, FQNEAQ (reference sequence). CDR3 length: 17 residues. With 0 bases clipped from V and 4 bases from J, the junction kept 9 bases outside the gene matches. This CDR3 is CASSLALGRGKYNEQFF. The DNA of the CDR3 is TGTGCCAGCAGCTTAGCGCTAGGGCGGGGGAAGTACAATGAGCAGTTCTTC.

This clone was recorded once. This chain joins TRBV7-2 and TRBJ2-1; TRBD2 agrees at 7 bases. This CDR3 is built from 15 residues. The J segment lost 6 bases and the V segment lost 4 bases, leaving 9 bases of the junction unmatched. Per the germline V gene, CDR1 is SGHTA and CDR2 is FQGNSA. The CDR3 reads CASSYVRGVSNEQFF. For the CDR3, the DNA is TGTGCCAGCAGCTACGTTCGGGGGGTCAGCAATGAGCAGTTCTTC.

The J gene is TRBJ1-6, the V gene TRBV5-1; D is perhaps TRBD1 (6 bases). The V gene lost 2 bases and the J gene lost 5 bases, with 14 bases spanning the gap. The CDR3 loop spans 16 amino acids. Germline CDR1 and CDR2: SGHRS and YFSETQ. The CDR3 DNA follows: TGCGCCAGCAGCTTCAATCGGGGGGCTGATAATTCACCCCTCCACTTT. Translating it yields CASSFNRGADNSPLHF.

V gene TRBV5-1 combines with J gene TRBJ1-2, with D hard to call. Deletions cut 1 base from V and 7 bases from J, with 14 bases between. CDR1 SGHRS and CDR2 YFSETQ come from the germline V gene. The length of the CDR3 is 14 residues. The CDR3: CASSLKDPGFGYTF. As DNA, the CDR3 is TGCGCCAGCAGCTTGAAAGACCCGGGGTTTGGCTACACCTTC. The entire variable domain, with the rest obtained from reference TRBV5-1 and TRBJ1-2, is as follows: KAGVTQTPRYLIKTRGQQVTLSCSPISGHRSVSWYQQTPGQGLQFLFEYFSETQRNKGNFPGRFSGRQFSNSRSEMNVSTLELGDSALYLCASSLKDPGFGYTFGSGTRLTVV.

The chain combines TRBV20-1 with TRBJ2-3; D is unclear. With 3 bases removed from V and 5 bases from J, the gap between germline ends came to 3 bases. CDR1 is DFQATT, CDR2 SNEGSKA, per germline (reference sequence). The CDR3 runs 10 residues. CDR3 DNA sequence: TGCAGTGCTAGTGGAGATACGCAGTATTTT. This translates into CSASGDTQYF.

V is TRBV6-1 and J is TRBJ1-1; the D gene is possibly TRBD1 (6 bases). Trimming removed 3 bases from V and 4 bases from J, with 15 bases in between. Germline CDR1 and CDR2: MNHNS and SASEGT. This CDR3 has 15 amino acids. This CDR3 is CASSDGSMGATEAFF. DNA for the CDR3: TGTGCCAGCAGTGATGGGTCAATGGGGGCCACTGAAGCTTTCTTT.

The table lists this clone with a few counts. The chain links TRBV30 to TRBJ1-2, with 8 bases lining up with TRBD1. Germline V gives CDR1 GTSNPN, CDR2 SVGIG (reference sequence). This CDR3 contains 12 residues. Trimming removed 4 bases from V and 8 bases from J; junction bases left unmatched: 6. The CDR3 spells CAWNRGMDGYTF. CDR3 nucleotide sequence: TGTGCCTGGAACAGGGGGATGGACGGCTACACCTTC.

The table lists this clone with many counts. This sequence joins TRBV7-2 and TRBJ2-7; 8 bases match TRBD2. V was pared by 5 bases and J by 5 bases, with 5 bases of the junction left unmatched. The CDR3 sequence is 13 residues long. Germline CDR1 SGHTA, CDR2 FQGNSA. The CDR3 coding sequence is TGTGCCAGCAGCACCCGGGGGGGCGACGAGCAGTACTTC. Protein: CASSTRGGDEQYF.

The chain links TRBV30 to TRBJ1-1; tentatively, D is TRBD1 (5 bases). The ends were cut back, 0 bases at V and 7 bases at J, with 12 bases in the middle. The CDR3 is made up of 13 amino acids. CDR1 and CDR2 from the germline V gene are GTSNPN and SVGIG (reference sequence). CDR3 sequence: CAWSVGAYGEAFF. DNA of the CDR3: TGTGCCTGGAGTGTTGGGGCTTATGGTGAAGCTTTCTTT.

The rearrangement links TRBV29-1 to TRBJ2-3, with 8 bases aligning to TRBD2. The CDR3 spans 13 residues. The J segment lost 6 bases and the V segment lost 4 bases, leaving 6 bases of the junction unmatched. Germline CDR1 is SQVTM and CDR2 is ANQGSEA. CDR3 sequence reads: CSVGLARVDTQYF. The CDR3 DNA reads TGCAGCGTTGGACTAGCGCGGGTTGATACGCAGTATTTT.

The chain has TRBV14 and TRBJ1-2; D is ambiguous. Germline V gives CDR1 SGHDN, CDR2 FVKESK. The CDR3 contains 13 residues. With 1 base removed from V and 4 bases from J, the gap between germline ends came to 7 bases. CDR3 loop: CASSQGRVYGYTF. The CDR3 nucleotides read TGTGCCAGCAGCCAAGGGAGGGTCTATGGCTACACCTTC. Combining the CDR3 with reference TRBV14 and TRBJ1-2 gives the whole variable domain EAGVTQFPSHSVIEKGQTVTLRCDPISGHDNLYWYRRVMGKEIKFLLHFVKESKQDESGMPNNRFLAERTGGTYSTLKVQPAELEDSGVYFCASSQGRVYGYTFGSGTRLTVV.

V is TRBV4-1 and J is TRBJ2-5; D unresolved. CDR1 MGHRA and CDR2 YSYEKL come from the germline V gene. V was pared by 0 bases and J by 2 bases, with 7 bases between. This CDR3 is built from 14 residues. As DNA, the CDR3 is TGCGCCAGCAGCCAAGAGGGCACTCAAGAGACCCAGTACTTC. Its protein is CASSQEGTQETQYF.

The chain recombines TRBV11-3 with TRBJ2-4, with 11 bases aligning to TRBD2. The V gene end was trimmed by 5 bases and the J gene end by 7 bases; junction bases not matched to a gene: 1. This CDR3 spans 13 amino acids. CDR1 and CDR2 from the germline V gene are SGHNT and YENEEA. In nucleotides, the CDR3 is TGTGCCAGCAGCCGGACTAGCGGGAACATTCAGTACTTC. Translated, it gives CASSRTSGNIQYF.